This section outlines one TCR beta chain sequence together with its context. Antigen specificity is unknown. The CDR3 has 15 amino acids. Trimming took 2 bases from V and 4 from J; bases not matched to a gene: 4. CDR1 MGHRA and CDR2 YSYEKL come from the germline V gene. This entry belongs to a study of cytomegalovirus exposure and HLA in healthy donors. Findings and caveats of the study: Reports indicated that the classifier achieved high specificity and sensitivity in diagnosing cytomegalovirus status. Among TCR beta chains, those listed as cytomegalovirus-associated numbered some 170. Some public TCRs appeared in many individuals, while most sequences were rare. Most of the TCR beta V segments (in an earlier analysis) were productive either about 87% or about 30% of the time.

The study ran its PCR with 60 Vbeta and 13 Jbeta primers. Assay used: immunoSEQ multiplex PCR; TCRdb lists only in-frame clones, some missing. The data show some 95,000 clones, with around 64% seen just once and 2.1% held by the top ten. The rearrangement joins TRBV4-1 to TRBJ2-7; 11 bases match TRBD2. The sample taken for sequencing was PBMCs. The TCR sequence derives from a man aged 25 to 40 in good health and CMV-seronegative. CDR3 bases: TGCGCCAGCAGCCAAACTAGCGGGAGCCAGTACGAGCAGTACTTC. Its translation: CASSQTSGSQYEQYF.